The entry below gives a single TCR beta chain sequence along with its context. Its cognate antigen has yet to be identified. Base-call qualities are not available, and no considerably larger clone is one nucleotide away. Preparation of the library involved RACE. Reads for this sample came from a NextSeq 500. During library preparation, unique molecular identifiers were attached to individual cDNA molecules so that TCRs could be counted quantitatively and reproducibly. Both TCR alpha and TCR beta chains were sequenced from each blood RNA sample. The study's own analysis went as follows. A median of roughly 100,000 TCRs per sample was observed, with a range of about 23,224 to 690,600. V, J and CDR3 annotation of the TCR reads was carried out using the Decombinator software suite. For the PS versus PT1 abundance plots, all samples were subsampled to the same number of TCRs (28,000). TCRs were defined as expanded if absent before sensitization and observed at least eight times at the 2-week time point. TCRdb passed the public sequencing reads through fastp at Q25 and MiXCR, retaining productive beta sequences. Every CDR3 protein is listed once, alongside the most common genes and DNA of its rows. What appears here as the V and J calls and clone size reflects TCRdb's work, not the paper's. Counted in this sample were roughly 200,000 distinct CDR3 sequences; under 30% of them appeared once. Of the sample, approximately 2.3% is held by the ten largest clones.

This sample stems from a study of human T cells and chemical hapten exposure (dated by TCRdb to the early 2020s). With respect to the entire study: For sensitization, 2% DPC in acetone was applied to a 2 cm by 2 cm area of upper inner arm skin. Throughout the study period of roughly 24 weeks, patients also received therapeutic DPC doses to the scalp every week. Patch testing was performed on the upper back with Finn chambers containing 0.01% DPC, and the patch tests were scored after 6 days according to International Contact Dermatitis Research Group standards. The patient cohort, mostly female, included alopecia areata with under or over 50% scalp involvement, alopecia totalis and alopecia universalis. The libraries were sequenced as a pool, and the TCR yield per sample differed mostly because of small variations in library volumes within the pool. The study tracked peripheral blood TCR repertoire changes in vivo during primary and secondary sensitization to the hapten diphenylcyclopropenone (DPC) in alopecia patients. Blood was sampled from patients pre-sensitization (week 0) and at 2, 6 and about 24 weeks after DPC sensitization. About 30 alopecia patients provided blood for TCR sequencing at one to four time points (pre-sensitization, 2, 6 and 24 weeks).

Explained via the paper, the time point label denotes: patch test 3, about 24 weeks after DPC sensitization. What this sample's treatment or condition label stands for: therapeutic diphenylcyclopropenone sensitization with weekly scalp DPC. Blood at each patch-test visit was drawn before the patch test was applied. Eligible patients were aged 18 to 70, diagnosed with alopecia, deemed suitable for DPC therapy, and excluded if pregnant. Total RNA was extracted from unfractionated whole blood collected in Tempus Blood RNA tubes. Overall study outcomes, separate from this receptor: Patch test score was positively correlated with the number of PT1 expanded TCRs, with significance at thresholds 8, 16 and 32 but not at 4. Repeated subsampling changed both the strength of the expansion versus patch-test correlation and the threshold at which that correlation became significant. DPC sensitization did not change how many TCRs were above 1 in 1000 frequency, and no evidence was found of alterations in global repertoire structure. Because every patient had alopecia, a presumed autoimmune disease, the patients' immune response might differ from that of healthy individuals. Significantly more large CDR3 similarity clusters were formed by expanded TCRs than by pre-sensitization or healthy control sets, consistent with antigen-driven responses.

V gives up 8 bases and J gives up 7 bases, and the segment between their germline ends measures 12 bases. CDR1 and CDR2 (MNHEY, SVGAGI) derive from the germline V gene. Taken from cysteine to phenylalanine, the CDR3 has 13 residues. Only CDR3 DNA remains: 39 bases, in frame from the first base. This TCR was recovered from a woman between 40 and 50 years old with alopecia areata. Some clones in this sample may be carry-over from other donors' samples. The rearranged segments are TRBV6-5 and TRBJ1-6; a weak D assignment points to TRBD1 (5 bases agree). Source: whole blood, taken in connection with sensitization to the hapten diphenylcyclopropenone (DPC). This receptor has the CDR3 CASQGRANSPLHF. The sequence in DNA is TGTGCCAGCCAGGGACGCGCAAATTCACCCCTCCACTTT.